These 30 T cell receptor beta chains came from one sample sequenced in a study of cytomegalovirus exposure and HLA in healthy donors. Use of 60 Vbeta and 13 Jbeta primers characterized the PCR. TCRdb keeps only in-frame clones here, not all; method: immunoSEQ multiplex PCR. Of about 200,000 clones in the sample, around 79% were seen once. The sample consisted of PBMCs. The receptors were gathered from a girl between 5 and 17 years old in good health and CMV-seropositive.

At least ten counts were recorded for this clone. CDR3 sequence reads: CAWSAQEGIGEKLFF. DNA of the CDR3: TGTGCCTGGAGTGCCCAGGAGGGGATAGGGGAAAAACTGTTTTTT. This chain connects TRBV30 to TRBJ1-4, with D possibly being TRBD1 (5 bases). The V end lost 1 base, the J end lost 8 bases, and 17 bases lay between the germline ends. The CDR3 consists of 15 residues. Germline V gene sequence: CDR1 GTSNPN, CDR2 SVGIG (reference sequence).

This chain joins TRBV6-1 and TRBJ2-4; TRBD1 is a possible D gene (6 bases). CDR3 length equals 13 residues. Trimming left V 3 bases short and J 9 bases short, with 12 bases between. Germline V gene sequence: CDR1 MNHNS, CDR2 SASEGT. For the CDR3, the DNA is TGTGCCAGCAGTGAGGGGGTAGGGGGCATTCAGTACTTC. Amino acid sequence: CASSEGVGGIQYF.

CDR3 sequence (DNA): TGTGCCAGCAGCTTGAGTGGGGGTGGCCTAGCGGGGGTCGGGACCCAGTACTTC. Its translation: CASSLSGGGLAGVGTQYF. The J gene is TRBJ2-5, the V gene TRBV5-6; 10 bases are a match to TRBD2. The CDR3 totals 18 residues. CDR1 and CDR2 (germline): SGHDT, YYEEEE. V lost 1 base to trimming and J lost 7 bases; unmatched junction nucleotides: 16.

CDR3 nucleotide sequence: TGTGCCAGCAGCTTATTCCTAGCGGGGGCTCCTCAGCCTTCTTACAATGAGCAGTTCTTC. It codes for CASSLFLAGAPQPSYNEQFF. The chain joins TRBV7-6 to TRBJ2-1; 10 bases align to TRBD2. This CDR3 is 20 amino acids long. V gave up 2 bases and J gave up 4 bases; unmatched junction bases: 17. CDR1 SGHVS and CDR2 FNYEAQ come from the germline V gene.

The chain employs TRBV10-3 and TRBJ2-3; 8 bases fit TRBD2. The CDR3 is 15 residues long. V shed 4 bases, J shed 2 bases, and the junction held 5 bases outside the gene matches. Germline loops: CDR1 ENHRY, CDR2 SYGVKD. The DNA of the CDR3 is TGTGCCATCAGTGCAGCGGGGGCCTTCACAGATACGCAGTATTTT. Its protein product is CAISAAGAFTDTQYF.

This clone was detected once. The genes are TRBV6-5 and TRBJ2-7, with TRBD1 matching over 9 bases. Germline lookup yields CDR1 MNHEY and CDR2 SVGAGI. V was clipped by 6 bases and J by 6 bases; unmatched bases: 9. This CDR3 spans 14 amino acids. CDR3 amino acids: CASSQRGTGSEQYF. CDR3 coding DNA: TGTGCCAGCAGCCAGCGCGGGACAGGGTCCGAGCAGTACTTC.

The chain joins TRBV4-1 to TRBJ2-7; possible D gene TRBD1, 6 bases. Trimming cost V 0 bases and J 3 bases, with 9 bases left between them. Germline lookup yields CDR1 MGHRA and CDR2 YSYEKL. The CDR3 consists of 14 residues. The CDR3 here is CASSQDEGVYEQYF. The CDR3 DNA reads TGCGCCAGCAGCCAAGATGAGGGGGTCTACGAGCAGTACTTC.

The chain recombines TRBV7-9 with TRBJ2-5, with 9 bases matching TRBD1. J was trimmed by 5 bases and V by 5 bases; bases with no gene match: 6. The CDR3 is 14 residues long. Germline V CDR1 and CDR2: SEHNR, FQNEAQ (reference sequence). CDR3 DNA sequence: TGTGCCAGCAGCCCCTGGGACAGGGAGGAGACCCAGTACTTC. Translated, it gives CASSPWDREETQYF.

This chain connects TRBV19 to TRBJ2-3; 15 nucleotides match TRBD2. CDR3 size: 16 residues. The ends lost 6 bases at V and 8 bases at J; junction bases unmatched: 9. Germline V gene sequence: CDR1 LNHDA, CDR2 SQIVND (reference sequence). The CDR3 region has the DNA TGTGCCAGTAGCCAGGGACTAGCGGGGGGTGGAGGTACGCAGTATTTT. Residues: CASSQGLAGGGGTQYF.

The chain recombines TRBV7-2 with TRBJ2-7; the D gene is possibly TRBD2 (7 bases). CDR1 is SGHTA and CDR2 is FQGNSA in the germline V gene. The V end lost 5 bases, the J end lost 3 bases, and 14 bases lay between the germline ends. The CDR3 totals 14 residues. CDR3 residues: CASSIGRGLYEQYF. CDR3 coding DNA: TGTGCCAGCAGCATAGGGCGGGGGCTCTACGAGCAGTACTTC.

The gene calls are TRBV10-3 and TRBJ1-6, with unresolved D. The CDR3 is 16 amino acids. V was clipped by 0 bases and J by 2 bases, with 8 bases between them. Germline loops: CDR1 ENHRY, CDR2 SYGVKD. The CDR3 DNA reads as TGTGCCATCAGTGAGTCCCGCGGGCCCTATAATTCACCCCTCCACTTT. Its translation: CAISESRGPYNSPLHF.

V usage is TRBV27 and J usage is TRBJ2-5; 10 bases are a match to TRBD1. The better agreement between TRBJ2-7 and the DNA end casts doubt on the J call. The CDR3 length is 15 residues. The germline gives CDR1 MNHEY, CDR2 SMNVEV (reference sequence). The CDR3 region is CASSVWDRGRNEQYF. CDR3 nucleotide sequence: TGTGCCAGCAGTGTCTGGGACAGGGGTCGCAACGAGCAGTACTTC.

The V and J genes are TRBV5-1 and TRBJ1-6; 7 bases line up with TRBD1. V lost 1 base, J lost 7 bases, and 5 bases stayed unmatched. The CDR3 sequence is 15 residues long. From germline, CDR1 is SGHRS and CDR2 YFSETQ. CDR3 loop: CASSLTGTENSPLHF. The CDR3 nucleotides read TGCGCCAGCAGCTTGACCGGGACAGAGAATTCACCCCTCCACTTT.

The CDR3 coding sequence is TGTGCCAGCACCACCAGGACAGCGTTCGAAGAGACCTACGAGCAGTACTTC. This encodes CASTTRTAFEETYEQYF. V usage is TRBV5-5 and J usage is TRBJ2-7; possibly TRBD1 for D (6 bases). V was clipped by 6 bases and J by 2 bases, with 24 bases between them. The CDR3 consists of 17 residues. Germline CDR1 SGHKS, CDR2 YYEKEE (reference sequence).

DNA for the CDR3: TGCGCCAGCAGCCAGGACGGACTAGCGGGGGTCAATGAGCAGTTCTTC. Amino acid sequence: CASSQDGLAGVNEQFF. The gene calls are TRBV4-3 and TRBJ2-1; TRBD2 aligns across 13 bases. The germline gives CDR1 LGHNA, CDR2 YSLEER. The CDR3 covers 16 residues. Trimming removed 3 bases from V and 6 bases from J; junction bases left unmatched: 5.

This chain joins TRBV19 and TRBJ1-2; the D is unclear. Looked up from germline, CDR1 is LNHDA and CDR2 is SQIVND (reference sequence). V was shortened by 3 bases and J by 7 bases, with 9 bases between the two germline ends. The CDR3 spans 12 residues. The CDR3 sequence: CASSMNPLGYTF. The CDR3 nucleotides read TGTGCCAGTAGTATGAATCCACTTGGCTACACCTTC. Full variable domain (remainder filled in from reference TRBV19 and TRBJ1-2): DGGITQSPKYLFRKEGQNVTLSCEQNLNHDAMYWYRQDPGQGLRLIYYSQIVNDFQKGDIAEGYSVSREKKESFPLTVTSAQKNPTAFYLCASSMNPLGYTFGSGTRLTVV.

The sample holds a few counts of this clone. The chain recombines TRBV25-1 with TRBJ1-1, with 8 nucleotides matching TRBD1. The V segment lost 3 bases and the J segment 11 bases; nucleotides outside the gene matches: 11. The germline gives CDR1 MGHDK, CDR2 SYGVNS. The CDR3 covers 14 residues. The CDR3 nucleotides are TGTGCCAGCAGTGACGGGCAGGGGGCACTTGGGGCTTTCTTT. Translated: CASSDGQGALGAFF.

CDR3 in amino acids: CASSSPSGGGYEQYF. In DNA form, the CDR3 reads TGTGCCAGCAGCTCACCTAGCGGGGGTGGGTACGAGCAGTACTTC. V and J are TRBV13 and TRBJ2-7; 10 nucleotides match TRBD2. Losses at the gene ends were 4 bases for V and 4 bases for J; bases not matched to a gene: 7. CDR1 PRHDT and CDR2 FYEKMQ come from the germline V gene (reference sequence). The CDR3 totals 15 residues.

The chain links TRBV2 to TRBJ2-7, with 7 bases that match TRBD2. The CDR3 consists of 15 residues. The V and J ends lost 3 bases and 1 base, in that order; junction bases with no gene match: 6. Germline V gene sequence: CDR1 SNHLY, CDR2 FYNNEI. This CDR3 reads CASSERTGGSYEQYF. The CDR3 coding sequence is TGTGCCAGCAGTGAGAGAACGGGGGGTTCCTACGAGCAGTACTTC.

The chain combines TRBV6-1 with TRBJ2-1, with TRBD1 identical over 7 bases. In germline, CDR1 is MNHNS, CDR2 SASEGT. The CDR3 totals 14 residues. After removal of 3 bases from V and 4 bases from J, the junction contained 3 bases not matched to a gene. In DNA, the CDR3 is TGTGCCAGCAGTGATTTGGGACAGTACAATGAGCAGTTCTTC. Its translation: CASSDLGQYNEQFF.

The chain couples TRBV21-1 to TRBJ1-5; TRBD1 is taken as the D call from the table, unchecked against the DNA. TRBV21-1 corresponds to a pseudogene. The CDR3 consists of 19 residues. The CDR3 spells CASSKATGGVKDSNQPQHF. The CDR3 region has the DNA TGTGCCAGCAGCAAAGCTACAGGGGGCGTGAAGGATAGCAATCAGCCCCAGCATTTT.

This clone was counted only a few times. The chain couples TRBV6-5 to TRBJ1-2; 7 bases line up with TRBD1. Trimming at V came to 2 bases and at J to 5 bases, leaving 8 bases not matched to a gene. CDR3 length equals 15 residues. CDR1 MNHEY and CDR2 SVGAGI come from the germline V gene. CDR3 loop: CASSYRPGTEYGYTF. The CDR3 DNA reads TGTGCCAGCAGTTACCGCCCCGGGACAGAATATGGCTACACCTTC.

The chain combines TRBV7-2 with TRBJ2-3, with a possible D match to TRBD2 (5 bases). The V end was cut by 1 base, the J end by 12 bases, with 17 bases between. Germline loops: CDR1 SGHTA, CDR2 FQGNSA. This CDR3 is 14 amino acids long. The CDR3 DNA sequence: TGTGCCAGCAGCTTAGGTGTAGATGGGAGCGGTCAGTATTTT. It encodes CASSLGVDGSGQYF. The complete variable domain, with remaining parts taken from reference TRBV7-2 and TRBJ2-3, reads GAGVSQSPSNKVTEKGKDVELRCDPISGHTALYWYRQSLGQGLEFLIYFQGNSAPDKSGLPSDRFSAERTGGSVSTLTIQRTQQEDSAVYLCASSLGVDGSGQYFGPGTRLTVL.

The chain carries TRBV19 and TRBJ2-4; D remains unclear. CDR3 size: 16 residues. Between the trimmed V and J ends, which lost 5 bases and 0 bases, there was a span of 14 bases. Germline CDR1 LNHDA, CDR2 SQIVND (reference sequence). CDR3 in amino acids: CASSLAGTLAKNIQYF. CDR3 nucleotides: TGTGCCAGTAGTTTAGCAGGAACTTTAGCCAAAAACATTCAGTACTTC.

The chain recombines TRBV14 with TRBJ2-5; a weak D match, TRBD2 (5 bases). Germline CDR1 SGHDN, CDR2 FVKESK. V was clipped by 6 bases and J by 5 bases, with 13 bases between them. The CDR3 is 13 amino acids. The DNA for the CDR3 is TGTGCCAGCAGTGAGGAGCCGGGGGAGACCCAGTACTTC. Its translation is CASSEEPGETQYF.

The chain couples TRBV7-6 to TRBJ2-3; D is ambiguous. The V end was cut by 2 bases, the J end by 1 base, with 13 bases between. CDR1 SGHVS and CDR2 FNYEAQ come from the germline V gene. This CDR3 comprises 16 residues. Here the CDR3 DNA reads TGTGCCAGCAGCTTACCCCTGAGAGGTGGCACAGATACGCAGTATTTT. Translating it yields CASSLPLRGGTDTQYF.

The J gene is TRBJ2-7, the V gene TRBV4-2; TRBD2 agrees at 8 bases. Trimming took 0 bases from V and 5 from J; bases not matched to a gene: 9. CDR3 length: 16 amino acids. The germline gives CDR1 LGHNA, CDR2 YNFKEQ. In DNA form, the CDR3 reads TGTGCCAGCAGCCAAGATCTGATAGCGGGGTATAACGAGCAGTACTTC. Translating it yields CASSQDLIAGYNEQYF.

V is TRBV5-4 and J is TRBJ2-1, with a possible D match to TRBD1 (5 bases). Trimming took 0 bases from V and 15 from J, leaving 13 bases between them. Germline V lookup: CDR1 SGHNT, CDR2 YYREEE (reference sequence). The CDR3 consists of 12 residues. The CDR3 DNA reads TGTGCCAGCAGCTTGGACGGATACGACAGGTTCTTC. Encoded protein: CASSLDGYDRFF.

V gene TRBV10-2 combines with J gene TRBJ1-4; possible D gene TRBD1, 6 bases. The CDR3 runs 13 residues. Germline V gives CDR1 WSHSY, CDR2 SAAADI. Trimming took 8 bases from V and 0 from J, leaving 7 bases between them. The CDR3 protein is CASQGTTNEKLFF. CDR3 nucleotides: TGCGCCAGCCAGGGGACAACTAATGAAAAACTGTTTTTT.

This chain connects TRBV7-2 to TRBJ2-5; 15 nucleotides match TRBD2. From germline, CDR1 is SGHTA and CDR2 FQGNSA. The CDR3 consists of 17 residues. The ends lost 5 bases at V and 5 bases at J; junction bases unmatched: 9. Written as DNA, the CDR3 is TGTGCCAGCAGCCGTGTCCGGACTAGCGGGGGGGGCGAGACCCAGTACTTC. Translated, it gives CASSRVRTSGGGETQYF.